A selection of T cell receptor beta chains follows, all from one sample in a study of CXCR3-negative and CXCR3-positive naive CD8 T cells. TCRdb reprocessed the 5' RACE reads and keeps a single row for each CDR3 protein, giving no DNA. This table lists tens of thousands of distinct CDR3 sequences. The sample taken for sequencing was naive CXCR3- CD8+ T cells from blood. The receptors stem from a human donor in good health. Some clones in this sample may be carry-over from other donors' samples. Each CDR3 is given with its conserved first and last residue.

cdr3_aa	v_call	j_call	cdr3_length
CASSESVGGTYEQYF	TRBV2	TRBJ2-7	15
CSVERDAHGELFF	TRBV29-1	TRBJ2-2	13
CASSPTGNTGELFF	TRBV12-3/TRBV12-4	TRBJ2-2	14
CSARDMRAGGIDEQYF	TRBV20-1	TRBJ2-7	16
CASSLAFSYEQYF	TRBV5-5	TRBJ2-7	13
CASSGPGLGFGEQYF	TRBV5-4	TRBJ2-7	15
CASSLGTGRNTEAFF	TRBV6-5	TRBJ1-1	15
CASKAQGGILPRYSYEQYF	TRBV19	TRBJ2-7	19
CASSYPGTGYEQYF	TRBV6-2/TRBV6-3	TRBJ2-7	14
CASSPGTALHEQYF	TRBV5-1	TRBJ2-7	14
CASSLGLGYAGTEAFF	TRBV5-5	TRBJ1-1	16
CASSSRDPSTDTQYF	TRBV13	TRBJ2-3	15
CASSFGDRGENNEQFF	TRBV7-3	TRBJ2-1	16
CASSLGPNTGELFF	TRBV12-3/TRBV12-4	TRBJ2-2	14
CASSLDWSRSNEQFF	TRBV11-2	TRBJ2-1	15
CASSPGEASDTQYF	TRBV6-6	TRBJ2-3	14
CASSQDRGIADTQYF	TRBV4-3	TRBJ2-3	15
CSVEGGGSYEQYF	TRBV29-1	TRBJ2-7	13
CASSLTALVGDQPQHF	TRBV6-2/TRBV6-3	TRBJ1-5	16
CSAPTGYNEQFF	TRBV29-1	TRBJ2-1	12
CSVEMWATSLGTEAFF	TRBV29-1	TRBJ1-1	16
CASSWTGAPETQYF	TRBV7-9	TRBJ2-5	14
CASSLPGYFPRNTEAFF	TRBV28	TRBJ1-1	17
CASSFPGQPQHF	TRBV12-3/TRBV12-4	TRBJ1-5	12
CASSGQSFLAKNIQYF	TRBV11-2	TRBJ2-4	16
CSVVGWRTNTEAFF	TRBV29-1	TRBJ1-1	14
CASSPSSGNYEQYF	TRBV9	TRBJ2-7	14
CASSDRLAEISYEQYF	TRBV10-2	TRBJ2-7	16
CSVEEGGGETQYF	TRBV29-1	TRBJ2-5	13
CSFGSGVRQTQYF	TRBV29-1	TRBJ2-5	13
CSVEEKKDFSYEQYF	TRBV29-1	TRBJ2-7	15
CASSNTYRGEKLFF	TRBV19	TRBJ1-4	14
CASSVEPEGYYEQYF	TRBV5-1	TRBJ2-7	15
CASSHPGQALYGYTF	TRBV13	TRBJ1-2	15
CASSQEGATDEKLFF	TRBV4-1	TRBJ1-4	15
CASSQGVPEQYF	TRBV7-9	TRBJ2-7	12
CSVAPGSTEAFF	TRBV29-1	TRBJ1-1	12
CASSWELNTGELFF	TRBV25-1	TRBJ2-2	14
CASSTGGWETQYF	TRBV6-2/TRBV6-3	TRBJ2-5	13
CSVELRGTQYF	TRBV29-1	TRBJ2-5	11
CASSQITGELFF	TRBV3-1	TRBJ2-2	12
CASSLEIPEQFF	TRBV12-3/TRBV12-4	TRBJ2-1	12
CASSIGTSGKGEQYF	TRBV5-1	TRBJ2-7	15
CSVEPEALGEGYTF	TRBV29-1	TRBJ1-2	14